Each of the 32 T cell receptor beta chains below was sequenced from the same sample in a study of T cell clonality in common variable immunodeficiency. The protocol was immunoSEQ multiplex PCR, while the TCRdb copy is restricted to in-frame clones and leaves out a portion. The repertoire yields approximately 51,000 clones, none seen only once; the top ten contain approximately 6.3%. The sample consisted of peripheral blood mononuclear cells. The origin of the receptors is a person aged 18 to 70 in good health.

This clone showed up many times. The CDR3 goes on 3 residues after the read ends, and that part is filled in from the germline J gene. The genes are TRBV4-2 and TRBJ2-2; tentative D call: TRBD1 (6 bases). The CDR3 has 14 amino acids. Germline CDR1 and CDR2: LGHNA and YNFKEQ. Trimming pared 3 bases from V and 9 bases from J, leaving 14 bases between. This CDR3 reads CASSHAPQGWELFF. CDR3 bases read: TGTGCCAGCAGCCACGCGCCACAGGGTTGGGAG.

This clone was seen more than once but under ten times. The read ends 3 residues shy of where the CDR3 ends; the end is completed using the germline J gene. The chain combines TRBV2 with TRBJ2-3; D possibly corresponds to TRBD1 (6 bases). The germline CDR1 and CDR2 sequences are SNHLY and FYNNEI. This CDR3 is 19 amino acids long. CDR3 region: CASRGDTGRGRLLNQPQYF. The part of the CDR3 DNA that was read is TGTGCCAGCAGAGGGGACACCGGGCGTGGGCGCCTACTCAATCAGCCG.

This clone was recorded at least ten times. CDR3 region: CATLHGDSEQYF. The covered CDR3 bases are TGTGCCACATTACACGGAGACTCCGAG. The genes are TRBV10-3 and TRBJ2-7; no reliable D call. The read ends 3 residues shy of where the CDR3 ends; the end is completed using the germline J gene. Trimming cost V 10 bases and J 6 bases, with 16 bases left between them. This CDR3 contains 12 residues. Germline V gene lookup returns CDR1 ENHRY and CDR2 SYGVKD.

This clone was detected a few times. No DNA is shown, since the ends of the CDR3 on it are uncertain; the CDR3 is the one TCRdb lists. The chain has TRBV19 and TRBJ2-4; the table names TRBD1, a call not compared with the DNA. Germline lookup yields CDR1 LNHDA and CDR2 SQIVND (reference sequence). A total of 18 residues make up the CDR3, ends included. CDR3 region: CASTSGGTGSVSDYGQYF.

This clone was counted many times. Read data end 3 residues before the CDR3 end; the end is taken from the germline J gene. The chain employs TRBV19 and TRBJ2-7; TRBD1 is a possible D gene (6 bases). The ends were cut back, 0 bases at V and 2 bases at J, with 20 bases in the middle. CDR1 and CDR2 from the germline V gene are LNHDA and SQIVND (reference sequence). The CDR3 consists of 18 residues. The CDR3: CASSIDPPWTAGPYEQYF. The CDR3 bases that were read are TGTGCCAGTAGTATAGATCCCCCCTGGACAGCTGGGCCCTACGAG.

This clone has at least ten counts. The read stops 3 residues short of the end of the CDR3; the missing end is completed from the germline J gene. The rearrangement joins TRBV6-1 to TRBJ2-1; TRBD1 is a possible D gene (5 bases). Germline CDR1 reads MNHNS; CDR2 reads SASEGT. This CDR3 spans 16 amino acids. With 2 bases removed from V and 4 bases from J, the gap between germline ends came to 15 bases. The chain's CDR3 is CASSESQGIAYNEQFF. The sequenced part of the CDR3 DNA is TGTGCCAGCAGTGAATCGCAGGGTATTGCGTACAATGAG.

This clone has a count of ten or more. With the read ending 3 residues before the CDR3 end, the germline J gene is used to fill in that end. This CDR3 is also generated by other DNA sequences in the sample. V and J are TRBV19 and TRBJ1-5; D is unresolved. Germline V gene lookup returns CDR1 LNHDA and CDR2 SQIVND (reference sequence). Trimming stripped 2 bases from V and 6 bases from J, with 14 bases between. This CDR3 contains 15 residues. CDR3 bases read: TGTGCCAGTAGTATATCGGTCGGTGTGAGTCAGCCC. Its protein is CASSISVGVSQP. Given in full, the CDR3 is CASSISVGVSQPQHF.

This clone was detected many times. The CDR3 goes on 3 residues after the read ends, and that part is filled in from the germline J gene. The chain is built from TRBV20-1 and TRBJ2-1; D is ambiguous. Germline V lookup: CDR1 DFQATT, CDR2 SNEGSKA (reference sequence). Trimming shortened V by 6 bases and J by 7 bases, and 10 bases separated the two germline ends. The CDR3 runs 11 residues. CDR3 DNA (partial): TGCAGTGCCCTCAAGGTGAATGAG. This translates into CSALKVNE. The full CDR3 protein reads CSALKVNEQFF.

This clone was counted at least ten times. The CDR3 goes on 3 residues after the read ends, and that part is filled in from the germline J gene. The rearrangement joins TRBV29-1 to TRBJ2-3; D unresolved. There are 12 residues in the CDR3. Germline V gene sequence: CDR1 SQVTM, CDR2 ANQGSEA. The V end was cut by 4 bases, the J end by 1 base, with 6 bases between. The chain's CDR3 is CSVGVGTDTQYF. CDR3 DNA, as far as it was read: TGCAGCGTTGGAGTAGGCACAGATACG.

This clone was seen at least ten times. The read falls 3 residues short of the CDR3 end, and the missing part is taken from the germline J gene. The chain links TRBV7-2 to TRBJ1-6, with 7 positions matching TRBD1. The V gene's germline CDR1 is SGHTA and CDR2 FQGNSA. The CDR3 has 15 amino acids. V lost 7 bases, J lost 6 bases, and 9 bases stayed unmatched. Incomplete CDR3 DNA: TGTGCCAGCAACCGCGACAGGGTCGGTAATTCACCC. Amino acids: CASNRDRVGNSP. The entire CDR3 protein reads CASNRDRVGNSPLHF.

This clone was observed many times. The CDR3 end is not reached by the read, which stops 3 residues before it; the germline J gene fills it in. This rearrangement joins TRBV2 to TRBJ2-5; no firm D call. The CDR3 consists of 13 residues. V was cut by 4 bases and J by 2 bases, with 8 bases left in between. Per germline, CDR1 SNHLY and CDR2 FYNNEI. CDR3 bases read: TGTGCCAGCAGTGCTTGGCAGCAAGAGACC. It translates to CASSAWQQET. The CDR3 in full is CASSAWQQETQYF.

Concerning this clone: Given a much more abundant clone one base away, this may be a read error. CDR3 bases read: TGTGCCAGTAGTATAGATCAGGGAGGCCAGCCG. It is translated as CASSIDQGGQP. The CDR3 reads in full as CASSIDQGGQPQYF. The chain recombines TRBV19 with TRBJ2-3; TRBD2 might be the D (6 bases). The CDR3 end falls 3 residues outside the read, so it is completed with the germline J gene. From germline, CDR1 is LNHDA and CDR2 SQIVND (reference sequence). The CDR3 consists of 14 residues. The full variable domain, rest sourced from reference TRBV19 and TRBJ2-3, is DGGITQSPKYLFRKEGQNVTLSCEQNLNHDAMYWYRQDPGQGLRLIYYSQIVNDFQKGDIAEGYSVSREKKESFPLTVTSAQKNPTAFYLCASSIDQGGQPQYFGPGTRLTVL.

Many counts were recorded for this clone. From the germline J gene comes the end of the CDR3, since the read stops 3 residues before it. The sample carries other DNA sequences with the same CDR3. The J gene is TRBJ2-3, the V gene TRBV14, with D maybe TRBD1 (5 bases). CDR3 length: 13 residues. Between the trimmed V and J ends, which lost 5 bases and 1 base, there was a span of 7 bases. CDR1 is SGHDN, CDR2 FVKESK, per germline. The CDR3 loop is CASSLQGTDTQYF. The CDR3 bases that were read are TGTGCCAGCAGCTTACAGGGCACAGATACG.

This clone has ten or more counts. The read stops 3 residues short of the end of the CDR3; the missing end is completed from the germline J gene. J is TRBJ2-7 and V is TRBV6-1; TRBD2 is a possible D gene (5 bases). Germline V gene sequence: CDR1 MNHNS, CDR2 SASEGT. Trimming pared 1 base from V and 4 bases from J, leaving 5 bases between. The CDR3 is 12 residues long. The CDR3 spells CASSEGGYEQYF. The covered CDR3 bases are TGTGCCAGCAGTGAAGGAGGGTACGAG.

This clone was seen at least ten times. The read ends 3 residues shy of where the CDR3 ends; the end is completed using the germline J gene. The gene calls are TRBV2 and TRBJ2-2; TRBD1 might be the D (5 bases). From germline, CDR1 is SNHLY and CDR2 FYNNEI. V was pared by 11 bases and J by 4 bases, with 17 bases between. This CDR3 is 14 amino acids long. The CDR3 bases that were read are TGTGCCGCCGGCCCGGCAGGGATCACCGGGGAG. It encodes CAAGPAGITGE. The whole CDR3 sequence reads CAAGPAGITGELFF.

This clone occurred many times. CDR3 DNA, as far as it was read: TGTGCCAGCAGTTTCGGGACAGGGGGCTATGGC. Protein product: CASSFGTGGYG. The entire CDR3 protein is CASSFGTGGYGYTF. The V and J genes are TRBV28 and TRBJ1-2; 11 positions agree with TRBD1. The CDR3 extends 3 residues past the end of the read, so its final part is completed from the germline J gene. The CDR3 has 14 residues. V gave up 3 bases and J gave up 4 bases; unmatched junction bases: 1. Per germline, CDR1 MDHEN and CDR2 SYDVKM.

This clone was seen ten or more times. The CDR3 goes on 3 residues after the read ends, and that part is filled in from the germline J gene. The V gene is TRBV11-2, the J gene TRBJ2-3; D may be TRBD2 (6 bases). This CDR3 spans 15 amino acids. Trimming took 3 bases from V and 2 from J, leaving 12 bases between them. CDR1 is SGHAT and CDR2 is FQNNGV in the germline V gene. CDR3 residues: CASSLAVADTDTQYF. CDR3 bases read: TGTGCCAGCAGCTTGGCGGTAGCGGACACAGATACG.

This clone was recorded at least ten times. The CDR3 end is not reached by the read, which stops 3 residues before it; the germline J gene fills it in. The chain uses TRBV4-2 and TRBJ2-3, with D unclear. The CDR3 runs to 13 residues. The V and J ends lost 4 bases and 5 bases respectively, with 10 bases between them. CDR1 LGHNA and CDR2 YNFKEQ come from the germline V gene. CDR3 DNA (partial): TGTGCCAGCAGCCTAGAGTCCCAAGATACG. This codes for CASSLESQDT. The whole CDR3 sequence reads CASSLESQDTQYF.

This clone was picked up many times. The CDR3 extends 3 residues past the end of the read, so its final part is completed from the germline J gene. This sample also contains other DNA sequences that code for the same CDR3. The chain uses TRBV15 and TRBJ1-2; possible D gene TRBD1, 6 bases. Germline CDR1 reads LNHNV; CDR2 reads YYDKDF (reference sequence). V lost 0 bases and J 4 bases, leaving 12 bases between the germline ends. The CDR3 is 15 residues long. CDR3 residues: CATSRDSQGSYGYTF. CDR3 DNA (partial): TGTGCCACCAGCAGAGATTCCCAGGGGTCCTATGGC.

This clone was seen many times. The sequenced fragment ends 3 residues before the CDR3 boundary, so the rest is inferred from the germline J gene. V usage is TRBV30 and J usage is TRBJ2-5; TRBD1 matches at 9 bases. The germline V gene encodes CDR1 GTSNPN and CDR2 SVGIG (reference sequence). The CDR3 contains 11 residues. Germline trimming cut 5 bases from V and 5 bases from J; bases unmatched to any gene: 0. This CDR3 is CAWGQGETQYF. CDR3 DNA, as far as it was read: TGTGCCTGGGGACAGGGGGAGACC.

CDR3 residues: CASSPQGSDYTF. Incomplete CDR3 DNA: TGTGCCAGCTCACCGCAGGGGAGCGAC. The rearrangement uses TRBV18 and TRBJ1-2, with D maybe TRBD1 (6 bases). With the read ending 3 residues before the CDR3 end, the germline J gene is used to fill in that end. The CDR3 is made up of 12 amino acids. From germline, CDR1 is KGHSH and CDR2 LQKENI.

In this sample, this clone turned up many times. The missing CDR3 end, 3 residues past where the read stops, is filled in from the germline J gene. The chain joins TRBV30 to TRBJ1-2, with TRBD1 matching 7 bases. Germline V gives CDR1 GTSNPN, CDR2 SVGIG (reference sequence). This CDR3 has 15 amino acids. The V segment lost 3 bases and the J segment 1 base; nucleotides outside the gene matches: 8. CDR3 DNA (partial): TGTGCCTGGAGGAGAGCGACAGGGATTAACTATGGC. This sequence encodes CAWRRATGINYG. The entire CDR3 reads CAWRRATGINYGYTF. The full variable domain, rest sourced from reference TRBV30 and TRBJ1-2, is SQTIHQWPATLVQPVGSPLSLECTVEGTSNPNLYWYRQAAGRGLQLLFYSVGIGQISSEVPQNLSASRPQDRQFILSSKKLLLSDSGFYLCAWRRATGINYGYTFGSGTRLTVV.

This clone was counted many times. The CDR3 goes on 3 residues after the read ends, and that part is filled in from the germline J gene. The chain uses TRBV27 and TRBJ1-5, with 8 bases that match TRBD1. The CDR3 covers 15 residues. Germline values: CDR1 MNHEY, CDR2 SMNVEV (reference sequence). With V trimmed by 5 bases and J by 7 bases, 10 bases remained unmatched. CDR3 sequence: CASSPRTGNGQPQHF. The DNA read from the CDR3 is TGTGCCAGCAGTCCCCGGACAGGGAACGGGCAGCCC.

Many counts were recorded for this clone. Sequencing ends 3 residues short of the CDR3 end; the germline J gene provides the rest. This chain connects TRBV5-1 to TRBJ2-2; TRBD1 might be the D (5 bases). V lost 5 bases to trimming and J lost 1 base, with 9 bases between them. From germline, CDR1 is SGHRS and CDR2 YFSETQ. This CDR3 is 14 amino acids long. Incomplete CDR3 DNA: TGCGCCAGCAGACATACAGGGAACACCGGGGAG. It encodes CASRHTGNTGE. The complete CDR3 reads CASRHTGNTGELFF. Complete variable domain (other parts from reference TRBV5-1 and TRBJ2-2): KAGVTQTPRYLIKTRGQQVTLSCSPISGHRSVSWYQQTPGQGLQFLFEYFSETQRNKGNFPGRFSGRQFSNSRSEMNVSTLELGDSALYLCASRHTGNTGELFFGEGSRLTVL.

Many counts were recorded for this clone. The read finishes 3 residues shy of the CDR3 end, and the germline J gene is used to complete it. This chain links TRBV5-1 with TRBJ2-3; 7 bases map to TRBD2. The trim removed 0 bases at V and 0 bases at J, leaving 1 base unmatched. Germline V gene lookup returns CDR1 SGHRS and CDR2 YFSETQ. This CDR3 has 15 residues. The part of the CDR3 DNA that was read is TGCGCCAGCAGCTTGGCGGGGGGAAGCACAGATACG. Translated: CASSLAGGSTDT. The complete CDR3 protein is CASSLAGGSTDTQYF.

This clone showed up many times. The read gets to within 3 residues of the CDR3 end, and the germline J gene fills in the rest. The chain couples TRBV10-2 to TRBJ1-2; TRBD1 might be the D (5 bases). CDR1 and CDR2 (germline): WSHSY, SAAADI. This CDR3 has 14 amino acids. Trimming removed 6 bases at V and 5 bases at J, with 16 bases between. The CDR3 reads CASSSGRVKYGYTF. CDR3 DNA, as far as it was read: TGCGCCAGCAGCTCAGGGAGGGTGAAGTATGGC.

This clone was counted ten times or more. The CDR3 extends 3 residues past the end of the read, so its final part is completed from the germline J gene. The V and J genes are TRBV20-1 and TRBJ2-5; 7 bases are shared with TRBD2. This CDR3 is built from 16 residues. Germline values: CDR1 DFQATT, CDR2 SNEGSKA (reference sequence). With V trimmed by 3 bases and J by 3 bases, 13 bases remained unmatched. The CDR3 loop reads CSARGFRAGEKETQYF. The sequenced part of the CDR3 DNA is TGCAGTGCTAGGGGGTTCAGGGCGGGGGAGAAAGAGACC.

Only a few counts were recorded for this clone. The read stops 3 residues short of the end of the CDR3; the missing end is completed from the germline J gene. The rearrangement joins TRBV30 to TRBJ1-1; 8 nucleotides agree with TRBD1. The CDR3 contains 13 residues. Germline assignment: CDR1 GTSNPN and CDR2 SVGIG (reference sequence). The chain's CDR3 is CASTGGYQETAFF. The CDR3 DNA, read in part, is TGTGCCTCCACAGGGGGGTACCAAGAGACA.

This clone has a count of ten or more. The missing CDR3 end, 3 residues past where the read stops, is filled in from the germline J gene. J is TRBJ2-6 and V is TRBV7-6, with a tentative D call TRBD2 (5 bases). The CDR3 totals 15 residues. Germline V gives CDR1 SGHVS, CDR2 FNYEAQ. The germline V and J ends were trimmed by 5 bases and 3 bases, with 11 bases remaining between them. CDR3 sequence: CASSNEGGGANVLTF. The part of the CDR3 DNA that was read is TGTGCCAGCAGCAACGAGGGTGGTGGGGCCAACGTC.

In its sample, this clone was seen many times. Read data end 3 residues before the CDR3 end; the end is taken from the germline J gene. The V gene is TRBV20-1, the J gene TRBJ2-3; 10 nucleotides agree with TRBD2. The CDR3 runs to 18 residues. V trimming: 7 bases; J trimming: 5 bases; junction bases outside the gene matches: 21. CDR1 DFQATT and CDR2 SNEGSKA come from the germline V gene (reference sequence). The DNA read from the CDR3 is TGCAGTGTCCCCCCCCGGCTAGCGGGGGCCTCCAGGGGAGATACG. Protein: CSVPPRLAGASRGDT. The entire CDR3 sequence reads CSVPPRLAGASRGDTQYF.

This clone has ten or more counts. The sequence runs out 3 residues before the end of the CDR3; the remainder is reconstructed from the germline J gene. The chain carries TRBV4-1 and TRBJ2-3; unclear D gene. In germline, CDR1 is MGHRA, CDR2 YSYEKL. The V end lost 0 bases, the J end lost 7 bases, and 5 bases lay between the germline ends. The CDR3 runs to 12 residues. CDR3 bases read: TGCGCCAGCAGCCAAGATAAAAATACG. This sequence encodes CASSQDKNT. The CDR3 in its entirety is CASSQDKNTQYF.

This clone was seen ten or more times. The CDR3 goes on 3 residues after the read ends, and that part is filled in from the germline J gene. This chain joins TRBV18 and TRBJ2-3; no reliable D call. The CDR3 is 13 residues long. The V and J ends lost 0 bases and 4 bases respectively, with 5 bases between them. The germline V gene has CDR1 KGHSH and CDR2 LQKENI. The sequenced part of the CDR3 DNA is TGTGCCAGCTCACCACCAGAGGCAGATACG. Amino acid sequence: CASSPPEADT. The entire CDR3 reads CASSPPEADTQYF.